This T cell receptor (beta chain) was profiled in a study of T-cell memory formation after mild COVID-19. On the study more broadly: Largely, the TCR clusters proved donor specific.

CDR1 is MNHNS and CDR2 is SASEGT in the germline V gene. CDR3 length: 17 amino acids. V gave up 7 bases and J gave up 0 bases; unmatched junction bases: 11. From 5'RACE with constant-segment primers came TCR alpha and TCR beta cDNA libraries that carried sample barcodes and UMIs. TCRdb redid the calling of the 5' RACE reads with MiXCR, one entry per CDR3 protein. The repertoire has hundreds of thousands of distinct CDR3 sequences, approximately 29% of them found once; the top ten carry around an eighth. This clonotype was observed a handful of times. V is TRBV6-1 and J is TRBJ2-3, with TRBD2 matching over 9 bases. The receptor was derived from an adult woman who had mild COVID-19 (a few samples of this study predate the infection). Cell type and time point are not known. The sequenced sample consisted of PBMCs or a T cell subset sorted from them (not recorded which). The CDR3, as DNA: TGTGCCAGCACCCGCGGACTGACTAGCGGAAGCACAGATACGCAGTATTTT. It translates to CASTRGLTSGSTDTQYF.